This section outlines one TCR beta chain sequence together with its context. There are 14 residues in the CDR3. The V gene's germline CDR1 is SGHKS and CDR2 YYEKEE (reference sequence). V lost 4 bases and J lost 4; bases outside the gene matches: 6. The data are from a study of blood T cell repertoires in COVID-19. Study background: Samples came from the United States, Italy and Spain, spanning acute and convalescent COVID-19.

In the authors' methods: Quantification of nucleated cells was approximated via reference gene primer amplification. The table came from immunoSEQ multiplex PCR; TCRdb's copy has only in-frame clones and leaves some out. That table furnishes V, J and clone size, whereas the DNA furnished D and trimming. Of a few hundred thousand clones in the sample, 82% were seen once. The sequenced material came from peripheral blood. This clonotype was sampled from a woman aged 18-35 years with acute or convalescent COVID-19. J is TRBJ2-5 and V is TRBV5-5, with TRBD1 matching over 8 bases. The CDR3 DNA reads TGTGCCAGCAGCACGGACCAGGGGGCAGAGACCCAGTACTTC. It codes for CASSTDQGAETQYF.